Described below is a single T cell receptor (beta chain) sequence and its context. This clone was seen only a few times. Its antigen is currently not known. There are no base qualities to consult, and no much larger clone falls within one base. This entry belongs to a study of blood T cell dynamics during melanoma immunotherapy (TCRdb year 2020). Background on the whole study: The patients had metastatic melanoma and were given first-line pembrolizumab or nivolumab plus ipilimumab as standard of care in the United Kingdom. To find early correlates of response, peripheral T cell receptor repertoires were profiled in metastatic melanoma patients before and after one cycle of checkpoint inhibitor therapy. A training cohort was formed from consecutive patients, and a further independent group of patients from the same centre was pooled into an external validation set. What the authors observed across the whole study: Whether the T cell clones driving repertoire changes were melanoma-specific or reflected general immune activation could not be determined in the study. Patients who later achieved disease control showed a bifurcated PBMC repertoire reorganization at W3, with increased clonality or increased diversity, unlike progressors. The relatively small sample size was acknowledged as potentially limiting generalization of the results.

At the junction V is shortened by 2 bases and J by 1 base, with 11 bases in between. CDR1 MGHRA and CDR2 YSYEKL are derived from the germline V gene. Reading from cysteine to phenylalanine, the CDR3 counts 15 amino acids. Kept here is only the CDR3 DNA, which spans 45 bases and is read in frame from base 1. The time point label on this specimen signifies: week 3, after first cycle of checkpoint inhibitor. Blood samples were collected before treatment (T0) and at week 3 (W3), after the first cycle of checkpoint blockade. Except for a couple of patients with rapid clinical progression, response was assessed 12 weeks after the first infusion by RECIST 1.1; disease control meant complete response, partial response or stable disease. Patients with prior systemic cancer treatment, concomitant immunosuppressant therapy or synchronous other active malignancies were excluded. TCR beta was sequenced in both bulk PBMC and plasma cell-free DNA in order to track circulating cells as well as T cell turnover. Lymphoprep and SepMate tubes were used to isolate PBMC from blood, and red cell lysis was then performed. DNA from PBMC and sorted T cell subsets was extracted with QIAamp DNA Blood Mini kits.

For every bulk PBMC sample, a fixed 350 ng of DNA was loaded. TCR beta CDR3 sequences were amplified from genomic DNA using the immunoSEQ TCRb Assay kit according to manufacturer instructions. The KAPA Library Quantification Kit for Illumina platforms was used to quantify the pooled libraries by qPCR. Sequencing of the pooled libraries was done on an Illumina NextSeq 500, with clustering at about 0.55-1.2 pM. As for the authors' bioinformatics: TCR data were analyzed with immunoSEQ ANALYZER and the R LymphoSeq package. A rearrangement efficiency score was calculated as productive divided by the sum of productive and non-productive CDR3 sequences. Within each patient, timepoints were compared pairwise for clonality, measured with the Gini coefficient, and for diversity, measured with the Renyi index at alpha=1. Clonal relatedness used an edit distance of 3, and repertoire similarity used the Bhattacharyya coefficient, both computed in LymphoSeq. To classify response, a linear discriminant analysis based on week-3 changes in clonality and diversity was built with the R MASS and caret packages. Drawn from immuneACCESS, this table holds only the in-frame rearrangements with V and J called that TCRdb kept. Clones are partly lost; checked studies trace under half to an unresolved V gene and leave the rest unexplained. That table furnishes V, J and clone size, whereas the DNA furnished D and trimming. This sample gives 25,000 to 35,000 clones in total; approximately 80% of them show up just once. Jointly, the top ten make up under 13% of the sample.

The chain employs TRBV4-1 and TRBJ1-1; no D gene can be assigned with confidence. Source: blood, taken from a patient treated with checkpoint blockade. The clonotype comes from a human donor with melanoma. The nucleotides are TGCGCCAGCAGCCAACCCGGACTGGGGAACACTGAAGCTTTCTTT. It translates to CASSQPGLGNTEAFF.